The clone carrying this TCR beta chain was observed a few times. What it recognizes is unknown. Germline V gene lookup returns CDR1 SGHVS and CDR2 FQNEAQ. There are 9 residues in the CDR3. V gave up 1 base and J gave up 11 bases, with 2 bases separating them. Included hyperthyroidism patients were aged 18 to 65 and newly diagnosed (under 2 months' duration). These data are taken from a study of Graves' ophthalmopathy and Graves' hyperthyroidism. Study in general: Being free of ophthalmopathy for 18 months of follow-up defined stable hyperthyroidism. Study conclusions and caveats: Thyroid clonotypes that were expanded above 0.001 frequency mostly also appeared in blood.

RNA transcripts served as template for amplifying TCR beta CDR3 sequences. The library came from an HTBI-primed first-round RT-PCR and a second-round multiplex PCR. MiXCR was run by TCRdb on the multiplex PCR reads, yielding one entry per CDR3 protein. The sample lists over a million distinct CDR3 sequences, approximately 35% occurring once. This chain joins TRBV7-8 and TRBJ1-2; D gene ambiguous. This clonotype originated in an adult man with Graves' hyperthyroidism. The sample comprised peripheral blood or thyroid tissue (not recorded which). The CDR3 nucleotides read TGTGCCAGCAGCTTAGGGTACACCTTC. Amino acids: CASSLGYTF.